These T cell receptor beta chains were read from a single sample in a study of T cell changes during pregnancy in multiple sclerosis. Produced via immunoSEQ multiplex PCR; TCRdb's table is partial and in-frame only. The table lists about 110,000 clones, roughly 90% of them singletons. The specimen was peripheral blood, collected in the third trimester of pregnancy. The receptors were sampled from a female donor with multiple sclerosis, enrolled in a pregnancy study. The CDR3 runs from the conserved cysteine through the conserved F or W. A D gene is named only where the DNA matches it firmly. Expanded clones get a size class; other rows say once, few or many, or leave the size out.

>NA|TRBJ2-3|TRBD1|TRBV30
CAWSLGQGGDTQYF
TGTGCCTGGAGTCTGGGACAGGGGGGGGATACGCAGTATTTT
>few|TRBJ1-1|NA|TRBV27
CASSSSGAGNTEAFF
TGTGCCAGCAGTTCATCGGGGGCCGGGAACACTGAAGCTTTCTTT
>NA|TRBJ2-1|NA|TRBV7-9
CASSLSGGTEQFF
TGTGCCAGCAGCTTATCAGGTGGTACGGAGCAGTTCTTC
>NA|TRBJ2-3|TRBD2|TRBV9
CASSAGTSGSPRTDTQYF
TGTGCCAGCAGCGCCGGGACTAGCGGGAGTCCGAGAACAGATACGCAGTATTTT
>NA|TRBJ1-4|NA|TRBV18
CASSPGAATNEKLFF
TGTGCCAGCTCACCGGGGGCTGCAACTAATGAAAAACTGTTTTTT
>NA|TRBJ2-7|TRBD2|TRBV29-1
CSVEAGLANEQYF
TGCAGCGTAGAAGCGGGACTAGCGAACGAGCAGTACTTC
>NA|TRBJ1-1|NA|TRBV28
CASSQLQGSDTEAFF
TGTGCCAGCAGCCAATTACAGGGTTCGGACACTGAAGCTTTCTTT
>NA|TRBJ2-7|NA|TRBV6-5
CATGVPYEQYF
TGTGCCACGGGAGTCCCCTACGAGCAGTACTTC
>few|TRBJ1-5|NA|TRBV28
CASTAGHNQPQHF
TGTGCCAGCACAGCAGGACACAATCAGCCCCAGCATTTT
>NA|TRBJ1-5|NA|TRBV10-1
CASSAGVDQPQHF
TGCGCCAGCAGTGCGGGGGTTGATCAGCCCCAGCATTTT
>NA|TRBJ2-7|NA|TRBV27
CASSPGQIYEQYF
TGTGCCAGCAGTCCTGGACAGATCTACGAGCAGTACTTC
>NA|TRBJ2-1|NA|TRBV7-8
CASSRSTAYNEQFF
TGTGCCAGCAGCCGTTCGACAGCTTACAATGAGCAGTTCTTC
>NA|TRBJ1-1|NA|TRBV5-4
CASSLGGGQNTEAFF
TGTGCCAGCAGCTTGGGGGGAGGGCAGAACACTGAAGCTTTCTTT
>NA|TRBJ2-1|NA|TRBV25-1
CASTSYSYNEQFF
TGTGCCAGCACATCGTACAGCTACAATGAGCAGTTCTTC
>NA|TRBJ1-1|NA|TRBV14
CASSQEFGIATEAFF
TGTGCCAGCAGCCAAGAGTTCGGGATAGCCACTGAAGCTTTCTTT
>NA|TRBJ1-5|NA|TRBV6-1
CASSEMRDQPQHF
TGTGCCAGCAGTGAAATGAGGGATCAGCCCCAGCATTTT
>NA|TRBJ1-6|NA|TRBV7-2
CASSLVSTDNSPLHF
TGTGCCAGCAGCTTAGTTTCGACAGATAATTCACCCCTCCACTTT
>once|TRBJ2-7|TRBD2|TRBV5-4
CASSFGTSGGAVVYEQYF
TGTGCCAGCAGCTTTGGGACTAGCGGGGGGGCCGTAGTATACGAGCAGTACTTC
>NA|TRBJ2-1|TRBD2|TRBV6-1
CASSDLGTSAYNEQFF
TGTGCCAGCAGTGATTTGGGGACTAGCGCTTACAATGAGCAGTTCTTC
>NA|TRBJ2-2|TRBD1|TRBV6-1
CASSARTGPSTGELFF
TGTGCCAGCAGTGCCCGGACAGGGCCCTCCACCGGGGAGCTGTTTTTT
>NA|TRBJ1-2|TRBD1|TRBV5-1
CASSADRGNYGYTF
TGCGCCAGCAGCGCGGACAGGGGAAACTATGGCTACACCTTC
>NA|TRBJ2-5|TRBD1|TRBV11-2
CASSRGPSAGGDQETQYF
TGTGCCAGCAGCAGGGGGCCATCGGCAGGGGGAGACCAAGAGACCCAGTACTTC
>NA|TRBJ1-2|TRBD1|TRBV10-3
CAIRELPGQGANYGYTF
TGTGCCATCAGGGAGCTGCCGGGACAGGGGGCCAACTATGGCTACACCTTC
>NA|TRBJ2-1|NA|TRBV6-1
CASSPSSRGYNEQFF
TGTGCCAGCAGCCCCAGCTCAAGGGGATACAATGAGCAGTTCTTC
>NA|TRBJ2-2|TRBD1|TRBV5-6
CASTGTGYAGELFF
TGTGCCAGCACCGGGACAGGGTATGCCGGGGAGCTGTTTTTT
>NA|TRBJ2-1|TRBD2|TRBV5-6
CASSRIAGGPGNEQFF
TGTGCCAGCAGCCGGATAGCGGGAGGGCCGGGAAATGAGCAGTTCTTC
>NA|TRBJ2-7|TRBD1|TRBV5-1
CASSHQTSGGEQYF
TGCGCCAGCAGCCATCAAACCTCAGGGGGCGAGCAGTACTTC
>NA|TRBJ2-1|TRBD2|TRBV19
CASKWREAYNEQFF
TGTGCCAGTAAATGGCGGGAGGCCTACAATGAGCAGTTCTTC
>NA|TRBJ1-4|NA|TRBV29-1
CSVRAGLGELFF
TGCAGCGTCCGCGCGGGCTTGGGAGAACTGTTTTTT
>NA|TRBJ2-3|NA|TRBV5-1
CASSPQDSGRTDTQYF
TGCGCCAGCAGCCCCCAGGACTCGGGCCGCACAGATACGCAGTATTTT
>NA|TRBJ2-7|NA|TRBV4-1
CASSQDGGKTREYF
TGCGCCAGCAGCCAAGATGGTGGGAAAACTAGAGAGTACTTC
>NA|TRBJ2-1|NA|TRBV15
CATSRDREGQGGNEQFF
TGTGCCACCAGCAGAGATAGGGAAGGGCAGGGAGGCAATGAGCAGTTCTTC
>NA|TRBJ2-2|NA|TRBV6-5
CASIHLGEDGELFF
TGTGCCAGCATCCACTTGGGAGAGGACGGGGAGCTGTTTTTT
>NA|TRBJ2-1|TRBD2|TRBV6-5
CASRASGSLNEQFF
TGTGCCAGCAGGGCGAGCGGGAGTTTGAATGAGCAGTTCTTC
>NA|TRBJ2-3|TRBD1|TRBV6-4
CASSRGTGDADTQYF
TGTGCCAGCAGTCGTGGGACAGGCGATGCAGATACGCAGTATTTT
>NA|TRBJ1-1|TRBD1|TRBV19
CASSIKGARNTEAFF
TGTGCCAGTAGTATCAAGGGGGCGAGGAACACTGAAGCTTTCTTT
>NA|TRBJ1-1|NA|TRBV13
CASSPTGKMNTEAFF
TGTGCCAGCAGCCCAACCGGGAAGATGAACACTGAAGCTTTCTTT
>NA|TRBJ2-7|NA|TRBV7-6
CASSLLAQASYEQYF
TGTGCCAGCAGCTTATTAGCACAGGCCTCCTACGAGCAGTACTTC
>NA|TRBJ1-2|TRBD1|TRBV28
CASSSGQTNYGYTF
TGTGCCAGCAGTTCGGGACAGACTAACTATGGCTACACCTTC
>NA|TRBJ2-1|TRBD2|TRBV11-2
CASSRTRNEQFF
TGTGCCAGCTCAAGGACTAGGAATGAGCAGTTCTTC
>NA|TRBJ2-7|NA|TRBV6-5
CASSSPGYEQYF
TGTGCCAGCAGTTCCCCGGGTTACGAGCAGTACTTC
>NA|TRBJ2-1|TRBD1|TRBV5-1
CASSLAVTGAYNEQFF
TGCGCCAGCAGCTTGGCCGTGACAGGGGCTTACAATGAGCAGTTCTTC
>NA|TRBJ2-2|NA|TRBV19
CASSIVRQGGTGELFF
TGTGCCAGTAGTATAGTGAGGCAGGGAGGCACCGGGGAGCTGTTTTTT
>NA|TRBJ2-2|TRBD1|TRBV9
CASSVAVDRTNTGELFF
TGTGCCAGCAGCGTAGCAGTGGACAGGACGAACACCGGGGAGCTGTTTTTT
>few|TRBJ2-2|NA|TRBV4-2
CASSQRGFNTGELFF
TGTGCCAGCAGCCAAAGGGGCTTCAACACCGGGGAGCTGTTTTTT
>NA|TRBJ2-2|NA|TRBV5-1
CASSLGPQGTRTRTAGELFF
TGCGCCAGCAGCTTAGGCCCGCAGGGGACCCGGACTCGTACCGCCGGGGAGCTGTTTTTT
>NA|TRBJ2-1|TRBD1|TRBV2
CASSAGTGVYNEQFF
TGTGCCAGCAGTGCCGGGACAGGGGTCTACAATGAGCAGTTCTTC
>NA|TRBJ2-2|TRBD1|TRBV4-1
CASSLRPGGDTGELFF
TGCGCCAGCAGCCTACGTCCAGGGGGAGACACCGGGGAGCTGTTTTTT
>NA|TRBJ2-1|NA|TRBV5-6
CASSLARVSSYNEQFF
TGTGCCAGCAGCTTGGCCCGAGTTAGCTCCTACAATGAGCAGTTCTTC
>NA|TRBJ2-7|TRBD2|TRBV2
CASSELAGGLGEQYF
TGTGCCAGCAGTGAGCTAGCGGGAGGACTAGGCGAGCAGTACTTC
>NA|TRBJ2-7|NA|TRBV19
CASSISAGDSYEQYF
TGTGCCAGTAGTATATCGGCGGGTGACTCCTACGAGCAGTACTTC
>NA|TRBJ2-7|NA|TRBV5-5
CASSSHAGYSYEQYF
TGTGCCAGCAGCTCCCATGCGGGCTACTCCTACGAGCAGTACTTC
>once|TRBJ1-4|NA|TRBV19
CASRTGVHEKLFF
TGTGCCAGCCGCACGGGGGTCCATGAAAAACTGTTTTTT